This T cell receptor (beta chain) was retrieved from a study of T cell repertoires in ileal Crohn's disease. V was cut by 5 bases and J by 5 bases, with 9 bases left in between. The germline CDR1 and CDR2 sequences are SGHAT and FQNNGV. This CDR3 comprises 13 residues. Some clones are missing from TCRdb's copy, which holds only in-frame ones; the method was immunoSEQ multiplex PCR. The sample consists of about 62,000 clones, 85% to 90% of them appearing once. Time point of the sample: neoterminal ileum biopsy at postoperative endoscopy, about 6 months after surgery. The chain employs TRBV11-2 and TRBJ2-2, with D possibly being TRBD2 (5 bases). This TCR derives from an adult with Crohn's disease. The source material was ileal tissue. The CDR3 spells CASSEGRTGELFF. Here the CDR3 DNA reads TGTGCCAGCAGCGAGGGTAGAACCGGGGAGCTGTTTTTT.